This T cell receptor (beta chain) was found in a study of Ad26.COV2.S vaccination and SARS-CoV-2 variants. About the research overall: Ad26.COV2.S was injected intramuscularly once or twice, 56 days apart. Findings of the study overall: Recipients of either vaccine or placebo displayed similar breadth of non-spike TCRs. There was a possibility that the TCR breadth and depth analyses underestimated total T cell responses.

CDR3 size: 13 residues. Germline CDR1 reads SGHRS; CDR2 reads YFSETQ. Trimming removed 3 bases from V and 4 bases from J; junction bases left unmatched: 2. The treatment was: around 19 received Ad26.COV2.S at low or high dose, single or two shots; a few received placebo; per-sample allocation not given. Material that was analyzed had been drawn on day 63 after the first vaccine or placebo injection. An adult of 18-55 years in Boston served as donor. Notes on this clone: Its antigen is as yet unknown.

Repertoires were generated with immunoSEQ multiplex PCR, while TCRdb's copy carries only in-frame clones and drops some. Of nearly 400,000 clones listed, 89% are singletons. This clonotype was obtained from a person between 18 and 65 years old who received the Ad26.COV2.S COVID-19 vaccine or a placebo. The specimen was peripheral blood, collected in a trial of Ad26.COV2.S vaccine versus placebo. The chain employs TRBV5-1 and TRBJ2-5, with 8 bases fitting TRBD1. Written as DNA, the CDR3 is TGCGCCAGCAGCTACGGACAGGGAGAGACCCAGTACTTC. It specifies CASSYGQGETQYF.